The sequence of this TCR beta chain was determined in a study of T cell responses to AZD1222 COVID-19 vaccine. Study summary: Second-dose intervals of approximately 4 or approximately 12 weeks were pooled.

Worth noting for this clone: The antigen remains undetermined.

The repertoire was sequenced with immunoSEQ multiplex PCR; TCRdb's copy has only in-frame clones and lacks some. Of 110,000 to 150,000 clones in the sample, roughly nine tenths were seen once. Overall study results and limits: Seropositive status at baseline applied to only five to seven AZD1222 recipients. Scientists sampled the repertoires only once the peak T cell response had passed. Spike as a whole was targeted by vaccine-associated CD4 TCRs, dominant at 160-218 and 743-854.

This clonotype originated in an adult in good health. Sequenced material: peripheral blood, taken on day 0 of AZD1222 vaccination.

CDR3 nucleotides: TGCGCCAGCAGCTTGGCGGCACAGGGGGCCCAATCTTCACCCCTCCACTTT. Amino acid sequence: CASSLAAQGAQSSPLHF. This chain links TRBV5-1 with TRBJ1-6, with 9 positions matching TRBD1. Germline CDR1 and CDR2: SGHRS and YFSETQ. Trimming cost V 0 bases and J 9 bases; bases outside gene matches: 10. The CDR3 is 17 amino acids. The complete variable domain, with remaining parts taken from reference TRBV5-1 and TRBJ1-6, reads KAGVTQTPRYLIKTRGQQVTLSCSPISGHRSVSWYQQTPGQGLQFLFEYFSETQRNKGNFPGRFSGRQFSNSRSEMNVSTLELGDSALYLCASSLAAQGAQSSPLHFGNGTRLTVT.